This is a list of T cell receptor beta chains from one sample in a study of T cell responses to AZD1222 COVID-19 vaccine. Using immunoSEQ multiplex PCR, the repertoire was profiled, and TCRdb retains in-frame clones only, with some absent. The sample carries about 190,000 clones, approximately 91% recorded once. This specimen consisted of peripheral blood, obtained on day 0 of AZD1222 vaccination. The receptors here all came from an adult in good health. Each CDR3 is given with its conserved first and last residue. A D gene is named only where the DNA matches it firmly. Size is stated for part of the rows, as once, few or many counts, or as a class when the clone is expanded.

abundance: -
d_gene: -
v_gene: TRBV18
j_gene: TRBJ1-1
CDR3nt: TGTGCCAGCTCATCCAGGGGAGAGAACACTGAAGCCTTCTTT
CDR3aa: CASSSRGENTEAFF

abundance: -
d_gene: TRBD1
v_gene: TRBV7-2
j_gene: TRBJ2-5
CDR3nt: TGTGCCAGCAGCTCCGACAGGGGGCGGGAGACCCAGTACTTC
CDR3aa: CASSSDRGRETQYF

abundance: -
d_gene: TRBD1
v_gene: TRBV10-3
j_gene: TRBJ1-2
CDR3nt: TGTGCCATCAGTGCTGCCGGGACAGGGGTAGGCGCTAACTATGGCTACACCTTC
CDR3aa: CAISAAGTGVGANYGYTF

abundance: -
d_gene: -
v_gene: TRBV27
j_gene: TRBJ2-7
CDR3nt: TGTGCCAGCAGTTTATCAGGGGAGAGTTTCGACGAGCAGTACTTC
CDR3aa: CASSLSGESFDEQYF

abundance: -
d_gene: -
v_gene: TRBV28
j_gene: TRBJ1-2
CDR3nt: TGTGCCAGCTCAAGGGGGACTGTAACCTTC
CDR3aa: CASSRGTVTF

abundance: -
d_gene: TRBD2
v_gene: TRBV9
j_gene: TRBJ2-7
CDR3nt: TGTGCCAGCAGCGTAGACCTAGCGGGGGGTACCTACGAGCAGTACTTC
CDR3aa: CASSVDLAGGTYEQYF

abundance: -
d_gene: -
v_gene: TRBV2
j_gene: TRBJ1-6
CDR3nt: TGTGCCAGCAGTGATGTGGCAGGAGTGGGCTATAATTCACCCCTCCACTTT
CDR3aa: CASSDVAGVGYNSPLHF

abundance: -
d_gene: -
v_gene: TRBV11-2
j_gene: TRBJ1-2
CDR3nt: TGTGCCAGTAAATCCGCAGGGGCCGTGGGTATATTTTATGGCTACACCTTC
CDR3aa: CASKSAGAVGIFYGYTF

abundance: -
d_gene: -
v_gene: TRBV7-2
j_gene: TRBJ1-5
CDR3nt: TGTGCCAGCAGCTTTTCTCGGAGACGGTCTAATCAGCCCCAGCATTTT
CDR3aa: CASSFSRRRSNQPQHF

abundance: once
d_gene: -
v_gene: TRBV9
j_gene: TRBJ1-3
CDR3nt: TGTGCCAGCAGCACCGACGGGATCTCTGGAAACACCATATATTTT
CDR3aa: CASSTDGISGNTIYF

abundance: -
d_gene: TRBD2
v_gene: TRBV6-5
j_gene: TRBJ2-5
CDR3nt: TGTGCCAGCAGTTACTTAGGGACTAGCGGGGAGACCCAGTACTTC
CDR3aa: CASSYLGTSGETQYF

abundance: -
d_gene: -
v_gene: TRBV1
j_gene: TRBJ2-1
CDR3nt: TGCACCAGCAGCCAAGATCAACCGTGGGTAGCGGGAGATACCTACAATGAGCAGTTCTTC
CDR3aa: CTSSQDQPWVAGDTYNEQFF

abundance: once
d_gene: TRBD1
v_gene: TRBV12-3/TRBV12-4
j_gene: TRBJ1-2
CDR3nt: TGTGCCAGCAGTCCCGACAGGGGGGTAGGCTACACCTTC
CDR3aa: CASSPDRGVGYTF

abundance: -
d_gene: -
v_gene: TRBV21-1
j_gene: TRBJ2-1
CDR3nt: TGTGCCAGCTATGTAACGGCCCACAATGAGCAGTTCTTC
CDR3aa: CASYVTAHNEQFF

abundance: -
d_gene: TRBD1
v_gene: TRBV4-2
j_gene: TRBJ2-7
CDR3nt: TGTGCCAGCAGCCAAGACCGGGACAGACCCTACGAGCAGTACTTC
CDR3aa: CASSQDRDRPYEQYF

abundance: once
d_gene: TRBD1
v_gene: TRBV5-5
j_gene: TRBJ1-2
CDR3nt: TGTGCCAGCAGCTTGCTGGGTACAGGGGACTATGGCTACACCTTC
CDR3aa: CASSLLGTGDYGYTF

abundance: once
d_gene: -
v_gene: TRBV28
j_gene: TRBJ1-1
CDR3nt: TGTGCCAGCAGTTTATTATCTTCGGGCACTGAAGCTTTCTTT
CDR3aa: CASSLLSSGTEAFF

abundance: -
d_gene: -
v_gene: TRBV6-6
j_gene: TRBJ1-5
CDR3nt: TGTGCCAGCAGTCCCGTTGCCACCGGGACTGGGAATCAGCCCCAGCATTTT
CDR3aa: CASSPVATGTGNQPQHF

abundance: few
d_gene: -
v_gene: TRBV6-2/TRBV6-3
j_gene: TRBJ2-6
CDR3nt: TGTGCCAGCAGTTATAGCTCTGGGGCCAACGTCCTGACTTTC
CDR3aa: CASSYSSGANVLTF

abundance: -
d_gene: TRBD1
v_gene: TRBV4-3
j_gene: TRBJ1-1
CDR3nt: TGCGCCAGCAGCCAAAATACAGGGGGCGAAGAGGCTTTCTTT
CDR3aa: CASSQNTGGEEAFF

abundance: -
d_gene: -
v_gene: TRBV9
j_gene: TRBJ1-2
CDR3nt: TGTGCCAGCAACCTGGGACATGGAGATGGCTACACCTTC
CDR3aa: CASNLGHGDGYTF

abundance: few
d_gene: TRBD1
v_gene: TRBV4-2
j_gene: TRBJ1-6
CDR3nt: TGTGCCAGCAGCCAACGGGACAGGGCCCCCTTTATCTATAATTCACCCCTCCACTTT
CDR3aa: CASSQRDRAPFIYNSPLHF

abundance: once
d_gene: TRBD1
v_gene: TRBV18
j_gene: TRBJ1-6
CDR3nt: TGTGCCAGCTCACAGACCGGGACAGGGGACCGACGCTCACCCCTCCACTTT
CDR3aa: CASSQTGTGDRRSPLHF

abundance: -
d_gene: TRBD1
v_gene: TRBV2
j_gene: TRBJ1-1
CDR3nt: TGTGCCAGCAGGGAACAGGGGTTAGGTAGCACTGAAGCTTTCTTT
CDR3aa: CASREQGLGSTEAFF

abundance: once
d_gene: -
v_gene: TRBV27
j_gene: TRBJ2-3
CDR3nt: TGTGCCAGCAGTTTATCGCGTGCTGAGGATACGCAGTATTTT
CDR3aa: CASSLSRAEDTQYF

abundance: -
d_gene: -
v_gene: TRBV5-6
j_gene: TRBJ2-4
CDR3nt: TGTGCCAGCAGCGCCAACAGGGTCGGCAAAAACATTCAGTACTTC
CDR3aa: CASSANRVGKNIQYF

abundance: -
d_gene: TRBD1
v_gene: TRBV5-4
j_gene: TRBJ1-1
CDR3nt: TGTGCCAGCAGCCAGACAGGGGGCACTGAAGCTTTCTTT
CDR3aa: CASSQTGGTEAFF

abundance: -
d_gene: -
v_gene: TRBV7-9
j_gene: TRBJ2-7
CDR3nt: TGTGCCAGCCAAGGGAACTCCTACGAGCAGTACTTC
CDR3aa: CASQGNSYEQYF

abundance: -
d_gene: -
v_gene: TRBV5-4
j_gene: TRBJ2-5
CDR3nt: TGTGCCAGCAGCCTAGGACAGCAAGAGACCCAGTACTTC
CDR3aa: CASSLGQQETQYF

abundance: -
d_gene: TRBD2
v_gene: TRBV12-5
j_gene: TRBJ2-1
CDR3nt: TGTGCTAGTGGTTTCGTAGCGGGGGGGACCTCCTACAATGAGCAGTTCTTC
CDR3aa: CASGFVAGGTSYNEQFF

abundance: -
d_gene: -
v_gene: TRBV25-1
j_gene: TRBJ1-3
CDR3nt: TGTGCCAGCAGTGACGACGGAAACACCATATATTTT
CDR3aa: CASSDDGNTIYF

abundance: -
d_gene: -
v_gene: TRBV6-5
j_gene: TRBJ1-3
CDR3nt: TGTGCCAGCCACCGGGACTACAGCTCTGGAAACACCATATATTTT
CDR3aa: CASHRDYSSGNTIYF

abundance: -
d_gene: -
v_gene: TRBV3-1/TRBV3-2
j_gene: TRBJ2-5
CDR3nt: TGTGCCAGCAGCCAAGAGTTAAACGGGCGGGCGACCCAGTACTTC
CDR3aa: CASSQELNGRATQYF

abundance: -
d_gene: -
v_gene: TRBV5-1
j_gene: TRBJ2-3
CDR3nt: TGCGCCAGCAGCTCCGGGTCAGTTGGCACAGATACGCAGTATTTT
CDR3aa: CASSSGSVGTDTQYF

abundance: -
d_gene: TRBD1
v_gene: TRBV7-9
j_gene: TRBJ2-7
CDR3nt: TGTGCCAGCAGCCTACTAGGACAGGGGTATCCCGAGCAGTACTTC
CDR3aa: CASSLLGQGYPEQYF

abundance: -
d_gene: -
v_gene: TRBV19
j_gene: TRBJ1-2
CDR3nt: TGTGCCAGTAGTATAGAGGGGGCCGGGCTTGGCTACACCTTC
CDR3aa: CASSIEGAGLGYTF

abundance: -
d_gene: TRBD1
v_gene: TRBV5-3
j_gene: TRBJ2-5
CDR3nt: TGTGCCAGAAGCTTGCGGGACAGGGGGCTGGAGACCCAGTACTTC
CDR3aa: CARSLRDRGLETQYF

abundance: few
d_gene: -
v_gene: TRBV6-1
j_gene: TRBJ1-3
CDR3nt: TGTGCCAGCAGTGAAGGCGGCACCTTAAACACCATATATTTT
CDR3aa: CASSEGGTLNTIYF

abundance: once
d_gene: -
v_gene: TRBV2
j_gene: TRBJ2-1
CDR3nt: TGTGCCTCCCGGGGGACAGTGTTGGCTGAGCAGTTCTTC
CDR3aa: CASRGTVLAEQFF

abundance: -
d_gene: TRBD1
v_gene: TRBV5-4
j_gene: TRBJ2-7
CDR3nt: TGTGCCAGCAGCTTGCAGGGGGCGCCCTACGAGCAGTACTTC
CDR3aa: CASSLQGAPYEQYF

abundance: -
d_gene: -
v_gene: TRBV6-2/TRBV6-3
j_gene: TRBJ2-2
CDR3nt: TGTGCCAGCAGCAAGGGGGGCCCCGACACCGGGGAGCTGTTTTTT
CDR3aa: CASSKGGPDTGELFF

abundance: few
d_gene: -
v_gene: TRBV5-1
j_gene: TRBJ2-7
CDR3nt: TGCGCCAGCAGCTTGGTGCGGGAGCAGTACTTC
CDR3aa: CASSLVREQYF

abundance: -
d_gene: -
v_gene: TRBV6-5
j_gene: TRBJ2-5
CDR3nt: TGTGCCAGCAGTTACTCCCCCCTAGCCCCAGAGACCCAGTACTTC
CDR3aa: CASSYSPLAPETQYF

abundance: -
d_gene: -
v_gene: TRBV28
j_gene: TRBJ1-3
CDR3nt: TGTGCCACCCTCGGGAGAGGGGAGGACACCATATATTTT
CDR3aa: CATLGRGEDTIYF

abundance: once
d_gene: -
v_gene: TRBV28
j_gene: TRBJ2-3
CDR3nt: TGTGCCACCACCGGCGGGACCCACACAGATACGCAGTATTTT
CDR3aa: CATTGGTHTDTQYF

abundance: -
d_gene: TRBD2
v_gene: TRBV7-6
j_gene: TRBJ2-7
CDR3nt: TGTGCCAGCAGCTTAGCGGGGGGGAGCTCCTACGAGCAGTACTTC
CDR3aa: CASSLAGGSSYEQYF

abundance: -
d_gene: -
v_gene: TRBV10-1
j_gene: TRBJ2-5
CDR3nt: TGCGCCAGCGCCAGGGGTTTAGGAGAGACCCAGTACTTC
CDR3aa: CASARGLGETQYF

abundance: -
d_gene: -
v_gene: TRBV4-3
j_gene: TRBJ1-2
CDR3nt: TGCGCCAGCAGCCAAGGTCCAGGGACGGGCTATGGCTACACCTTC
CDR3aa: CASSQGPGTGYGYTF

abundance: once
d_gene: -
v_gene: TRBV27
j_gene: TRBJ1-1
CDR3nt: TGTGCCAGCAGCGATGCCGGGACTGAAGCTTTCTTT
CDR3aa: CASSDAGTEAFF

abundance: -
d_gene: -
v_gene: TRBV7-9
j_gene: TRBJ2-1
CDR3nt: TGTGCCAGCAGCCCGAGACAGTACAATGAGCAGTTCTTC
CDR3aa: CASSPRQYNEQFF